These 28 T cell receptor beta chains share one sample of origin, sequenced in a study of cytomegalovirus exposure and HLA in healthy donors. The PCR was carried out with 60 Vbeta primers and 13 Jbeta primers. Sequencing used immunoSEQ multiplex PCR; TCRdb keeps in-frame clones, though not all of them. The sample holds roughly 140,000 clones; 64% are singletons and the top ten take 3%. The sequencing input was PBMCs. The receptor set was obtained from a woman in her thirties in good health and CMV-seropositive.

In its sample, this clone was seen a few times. The CDR3 reads CASSQFGVQETQYF. For the CDR3, the DNA is TGTGCCAGCAGCCAATTCGGGGTACAAGAGACCCAGTACTTC. The chain uses TRBV4-2 and TRBJ2-5, with D perhaps TRBD2 (5 bases). Germline CDR1 is LGHNA and CDR2 is YNFKEQ. CDR3 size: 14 residues. Trimming stripped 2 bases from V and 2 bases from J, with 9 bases between.

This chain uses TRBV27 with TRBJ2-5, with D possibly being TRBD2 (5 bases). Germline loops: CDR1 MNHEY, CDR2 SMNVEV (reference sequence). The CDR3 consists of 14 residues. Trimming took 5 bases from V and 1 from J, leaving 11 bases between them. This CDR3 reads CASSIHGLQETQYF. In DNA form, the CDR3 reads TGTGCCAGCAGTATCCACGGACTCCAAGAGACCCAGTACTTC.

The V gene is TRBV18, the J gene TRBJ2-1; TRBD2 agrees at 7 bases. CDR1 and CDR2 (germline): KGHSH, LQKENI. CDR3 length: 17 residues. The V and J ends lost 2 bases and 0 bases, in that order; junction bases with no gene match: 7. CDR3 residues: CASSPTVLADSYNEQFF. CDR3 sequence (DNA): TGTGCCAGCTCACCAACGGTTCTAGCGGACTCCTACAATGAGCAGTTCTTC.

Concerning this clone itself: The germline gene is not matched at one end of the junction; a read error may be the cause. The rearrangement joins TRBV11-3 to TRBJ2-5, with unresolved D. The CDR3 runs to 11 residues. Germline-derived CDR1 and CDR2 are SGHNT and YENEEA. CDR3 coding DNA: TGTGCCTGCAGTATTCAAGAGACCCAGTACTTC. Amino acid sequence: CACSIQETQYF.

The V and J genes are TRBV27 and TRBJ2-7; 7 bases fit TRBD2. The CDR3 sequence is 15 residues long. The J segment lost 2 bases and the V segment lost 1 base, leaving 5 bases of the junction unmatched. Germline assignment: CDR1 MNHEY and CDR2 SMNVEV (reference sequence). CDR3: CASSLWASGTYEQYF. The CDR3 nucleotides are TGTGCCAGCAGTTTATGGGCTAGCGGTACCTACGAGCAGTACTTC.

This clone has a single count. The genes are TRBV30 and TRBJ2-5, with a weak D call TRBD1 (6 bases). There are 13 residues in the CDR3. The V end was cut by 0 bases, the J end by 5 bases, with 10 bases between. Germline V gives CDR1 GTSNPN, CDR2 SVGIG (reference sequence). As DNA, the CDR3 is TGTGCCTGGAGTGTAGGGGGTACGGAGACCCAGTACTTC. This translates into CAWSVGGTETQYF.

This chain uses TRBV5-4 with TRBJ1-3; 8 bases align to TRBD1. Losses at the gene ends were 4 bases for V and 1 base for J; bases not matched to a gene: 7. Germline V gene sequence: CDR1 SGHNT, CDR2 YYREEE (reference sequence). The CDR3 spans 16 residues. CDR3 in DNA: TGTGCCAGCAGCCTGGGGACAGGCCAATCTGGAAACACCATATATTTT. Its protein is CASSLGTGQSGNTIYF.

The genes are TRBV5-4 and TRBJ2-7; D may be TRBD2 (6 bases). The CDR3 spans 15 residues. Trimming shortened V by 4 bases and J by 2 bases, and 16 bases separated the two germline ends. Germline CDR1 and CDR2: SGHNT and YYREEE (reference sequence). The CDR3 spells CASSEVADSTYEQYF. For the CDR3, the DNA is TGTGCCAGCAGCGAAGTAGCGGACTCGACCTACGAGCAGTACTTC.

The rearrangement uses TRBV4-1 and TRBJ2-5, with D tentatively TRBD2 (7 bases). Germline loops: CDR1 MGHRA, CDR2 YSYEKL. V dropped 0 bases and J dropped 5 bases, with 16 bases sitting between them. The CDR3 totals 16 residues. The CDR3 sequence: CASSQEGGAGRETQYF. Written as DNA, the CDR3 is TGCGCCAGCAGCCAAGAGGGGGGGGCCGGCAGGGAGACCCAGTACTTC.

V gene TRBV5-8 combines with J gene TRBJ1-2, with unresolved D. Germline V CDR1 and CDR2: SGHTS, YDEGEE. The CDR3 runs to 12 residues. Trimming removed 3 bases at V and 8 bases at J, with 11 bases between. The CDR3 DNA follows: TGTGCCAGCAGCTCGATACCTAGGGGCTACACCTTC. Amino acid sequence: CASSSIPRGYTF.

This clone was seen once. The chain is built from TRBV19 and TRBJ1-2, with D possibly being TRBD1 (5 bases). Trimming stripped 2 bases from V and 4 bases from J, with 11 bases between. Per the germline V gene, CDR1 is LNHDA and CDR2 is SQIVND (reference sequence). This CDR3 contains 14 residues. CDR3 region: CASSIWATAYGYTF. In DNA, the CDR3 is TGTGCCAGTAGTATATGGGCGACAGCCTATGGCTACACCTTC.

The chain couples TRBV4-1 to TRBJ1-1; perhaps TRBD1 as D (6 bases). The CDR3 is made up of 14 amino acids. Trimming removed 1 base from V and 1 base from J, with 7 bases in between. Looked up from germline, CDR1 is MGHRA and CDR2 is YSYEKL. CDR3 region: CASSQGGGNTEAFF. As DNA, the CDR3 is TGCGCCAGCAGCCAAGGAGGGGGGAACACTGAAGCTTTCTTT.

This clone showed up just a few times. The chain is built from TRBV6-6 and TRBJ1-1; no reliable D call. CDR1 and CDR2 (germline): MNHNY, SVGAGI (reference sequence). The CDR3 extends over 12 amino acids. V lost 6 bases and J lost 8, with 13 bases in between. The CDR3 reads CASRRIGREAFF. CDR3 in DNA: TGTGCCAGCAGAAGAATCGGCAGGGAAGCTTTCTTT.

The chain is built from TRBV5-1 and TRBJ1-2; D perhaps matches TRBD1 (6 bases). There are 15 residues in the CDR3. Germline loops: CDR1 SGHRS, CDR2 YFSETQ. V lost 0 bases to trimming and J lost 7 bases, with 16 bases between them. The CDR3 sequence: CASSLELLTGAGYTF. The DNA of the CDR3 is TGCGCCAGCAGCTTGGAATTACTGACAGGAGCTGGCTACACCTTC. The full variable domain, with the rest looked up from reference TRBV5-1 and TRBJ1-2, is KAGVTQTPRYLIKTRGQQVTLSCSPISGHRSVSWYQQTPGQGLQFLFEYFSETQRNKGNFPGRFSGRQFSNSRSEMNVSTLELGDSALYLCASSLELLTGAGYTFGSGTRLTVV.

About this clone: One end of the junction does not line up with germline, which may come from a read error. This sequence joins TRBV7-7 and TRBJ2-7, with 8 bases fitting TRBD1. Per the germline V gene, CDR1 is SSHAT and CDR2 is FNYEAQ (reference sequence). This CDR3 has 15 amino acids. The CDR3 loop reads CASSRIGTGLQGQYF. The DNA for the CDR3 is TGTGCTAGCAGCCGCATAGGGACAGGCCTACAAGGACAGTACTTC. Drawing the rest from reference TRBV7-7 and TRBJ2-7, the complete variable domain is GAGVSQSPRYKVTKRGQDVTLRCDPISSHATLYWYQQALGQGPEFLTYFNYEAQPDKSGLPSDRFSAERPEGSISTLTIQRTEQRDSAMYRCASSRIGTGLQGQYFGPGTRLTVT.

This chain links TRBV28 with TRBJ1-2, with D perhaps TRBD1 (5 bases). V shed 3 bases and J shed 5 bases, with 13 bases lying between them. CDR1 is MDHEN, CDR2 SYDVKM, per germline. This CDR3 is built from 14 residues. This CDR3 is CASSFGSGGYGYTF. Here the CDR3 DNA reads TGTGCCAGCAGTTTTGGGAGTGGGGGGTATGGCTACACCTTC.

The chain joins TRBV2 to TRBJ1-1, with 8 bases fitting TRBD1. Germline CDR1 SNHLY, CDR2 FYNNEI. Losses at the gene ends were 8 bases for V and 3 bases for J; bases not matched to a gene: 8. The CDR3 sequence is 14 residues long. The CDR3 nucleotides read TGTGCCAGCGTAGAGACAGGGGAGGACACTGAAGCTTTCTTT. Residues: CASVETGEDTEAFF.

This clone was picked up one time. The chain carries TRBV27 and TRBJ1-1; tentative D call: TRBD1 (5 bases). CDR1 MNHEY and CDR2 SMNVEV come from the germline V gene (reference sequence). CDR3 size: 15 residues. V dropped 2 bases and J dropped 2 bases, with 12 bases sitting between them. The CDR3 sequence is CASSLSPGLNTEAFF. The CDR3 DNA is TGTGCCAGCAGTTTAAGTCCAGGGCTAAACACTGAAGCTTTCTTT.

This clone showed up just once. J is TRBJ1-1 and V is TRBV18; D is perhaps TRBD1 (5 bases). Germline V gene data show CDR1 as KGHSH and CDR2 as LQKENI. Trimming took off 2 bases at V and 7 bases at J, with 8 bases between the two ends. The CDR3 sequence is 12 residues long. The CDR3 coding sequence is TGTGCCAGCTCACCAGGGGGGGGTGAAGCTTTCTTT. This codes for CASSPGGGEAFF.

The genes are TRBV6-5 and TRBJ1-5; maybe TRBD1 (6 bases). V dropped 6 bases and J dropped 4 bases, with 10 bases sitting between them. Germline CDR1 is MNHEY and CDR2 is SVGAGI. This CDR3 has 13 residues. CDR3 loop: CASRKQGNQPQHF. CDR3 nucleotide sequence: TGTGCCAGCAGAAAACAGGGAAATCAGCCCCAGCATTTT.

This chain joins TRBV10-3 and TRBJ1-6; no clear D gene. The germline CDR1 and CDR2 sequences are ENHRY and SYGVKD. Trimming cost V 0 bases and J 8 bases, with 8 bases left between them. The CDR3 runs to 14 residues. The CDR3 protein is CAISESTTDSPLHF. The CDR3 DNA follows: TGTGCCATCAGTGAGTCTACCACTGATTCACCCCTCCACTTT.

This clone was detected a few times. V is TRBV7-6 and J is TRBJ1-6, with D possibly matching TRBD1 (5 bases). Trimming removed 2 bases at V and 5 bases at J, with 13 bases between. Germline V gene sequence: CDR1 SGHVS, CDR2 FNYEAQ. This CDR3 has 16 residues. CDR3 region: CASSLMTASDNSPLHF. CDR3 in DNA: TGTGCCAGCAGCTTAATGACAGCAAGTGATAATTCACCCCTCCACTTT.

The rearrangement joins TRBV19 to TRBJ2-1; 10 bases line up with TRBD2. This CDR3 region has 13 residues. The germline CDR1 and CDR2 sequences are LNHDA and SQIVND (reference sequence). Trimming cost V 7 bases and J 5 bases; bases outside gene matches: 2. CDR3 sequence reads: CASKREGNNEQFF. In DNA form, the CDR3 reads TGTGCCAGTAAGCGGGAGGGTAACAATGAGCAGTTCTTC. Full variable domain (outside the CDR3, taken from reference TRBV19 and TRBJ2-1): DGGITQSPKYLFRKEGQNVTLSCEQNLNHDAMYWYRQDPGQGLRLIYYSQIVNDFQKGDIAEGYSVSREKKESFPLTVTSAQKNPTAFYLCASKREGNNEQFFGPGTRLTVL.

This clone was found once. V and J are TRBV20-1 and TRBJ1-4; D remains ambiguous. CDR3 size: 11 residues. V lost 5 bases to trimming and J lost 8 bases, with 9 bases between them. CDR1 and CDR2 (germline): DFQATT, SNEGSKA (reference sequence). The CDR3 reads CSARLGEKLFF. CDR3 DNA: TGCAGTGCTCGTCTCGGGGAAAAACTGTTTTTT.

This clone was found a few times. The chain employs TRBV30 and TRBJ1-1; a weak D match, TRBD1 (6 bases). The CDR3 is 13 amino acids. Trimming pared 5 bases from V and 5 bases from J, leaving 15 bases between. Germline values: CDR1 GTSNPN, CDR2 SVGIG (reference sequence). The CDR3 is CAWGGGGRTEAFF. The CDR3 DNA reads TGTGCCTGGGGGGGCGGGGGGCGAACTGAAGCTTTCTTT. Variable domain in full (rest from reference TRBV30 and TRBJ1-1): SQTIHQWPATLVQPVGSPLSLECTVEGTSNPNLYWYRQAAGRGLQLLFYSVGIGQISSEVPQNLSASRPQDRQFILSSKKLLLSDSGFYLCAWGGGGRTEAFFGQGTRLTVV.

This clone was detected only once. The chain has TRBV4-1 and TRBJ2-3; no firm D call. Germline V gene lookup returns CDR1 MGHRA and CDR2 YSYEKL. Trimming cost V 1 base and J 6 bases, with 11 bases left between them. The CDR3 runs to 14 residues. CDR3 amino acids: CASSQVLATDTQYF. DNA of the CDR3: TGCGCCAGCAGCCAAGTTCTGGCAACGGATACGCAGTATTTT.

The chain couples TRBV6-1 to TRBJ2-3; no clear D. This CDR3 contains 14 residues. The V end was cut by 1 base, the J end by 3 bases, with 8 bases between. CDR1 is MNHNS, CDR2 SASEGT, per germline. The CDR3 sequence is CASSEGPRTDTQYF. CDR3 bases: TGTGCCAGCAGTGAAGGCCCCAGGACAGATACGCAGTATTTT.

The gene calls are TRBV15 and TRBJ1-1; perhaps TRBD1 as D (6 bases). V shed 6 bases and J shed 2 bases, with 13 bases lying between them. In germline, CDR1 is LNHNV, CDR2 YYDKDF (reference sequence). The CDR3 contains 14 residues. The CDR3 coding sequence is TGTGCCACCAGAGACCGACAGGAAAACACTGAAGCTTTCTTT. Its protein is CATRDRQENTEAFF.